Below are 23 T cell receptor beta chains sequenced from a single sample in a study of CD8+ T cells in alopecia areata. The authors extracted RNA and reverse transcribed it into cDNA as the sequencing template. The protocol was immunoSEQ multiplex PCR, while the TCRdb copy is restricted to in-frame clones and leaves out a portion. The table has over 200,000 clones, around three fifths seen once. The sample's treatment: oral pan-JAK inhibitor, 5-10 mg twice daily. The specimen was CD4+ T cells sorted from blood, collected at week 4, from a patient treated with tofacitinib. These receptors all come from a human donor with alopecia areata.

The chain has TRBV2 and TRBJ2-1; 7 nucleotides line up with TRBD1. The length of the CDR3 is 12 residues. V gave up 6 bases and J gave up 10 bases; unmatched junction bases: 6. CDR1 is SNHLY and CDR2 is FYNNEI in the germline V gene. The CDR3 nucleotides read TGTGCCAGCAGGATGACAGGGAGAGAGCAGTTCTTC. Translation: CASRMTGREQFF.

The chain joins TRBV30 to TRBJ1-2, with D possibly TRBD1 on 5 matching bases. Trimming removed 3 bases at V and 2 bases at J, with 10 bases between. This CDR3 comprises 13 residues. Germline CDR1 GTSNPN, CDR2 SVGIG (reference sequence). CDR3 in DNA: TGTGCCTGGAGCCCCGGGGCCAACTATGGCTACACCTTC. As protein: CAWSPGANYGYTF.

The rearrangement links TRBV10-3 to TRBJ2-7; D unclear. The CDR3 length is 14 residues. The V gene's germline CDR1 is ENHRY and CDR2 SYGVKD. The germline V and J ends were trimmed by 3 bases and 0 bases, with 9 bases remaining between them. The CDR3 DNA sequence: TGTGCCATCAGTGAAAGTCAGCTCTCCTACGAGCAGTACTTC. Translation gives CAISESQLSYEQYF.

The rearrangement joins TRBV7-9 to TRBJ2-5; 7 nucleotides align to TRBD1. This CDR3 has 14 residues. Germline loops: CDR1 SEHNR, CDR2 FQNEAQ (reference sequence). J gave up 0 bases and V 5 bases, and 3 bases lay outside the gene matches. CDR3 sequence reads: CASSVGQDQETQYF. The CDR3 coding sequence is TGTGCCAGCAGCGTTGGACAGGACCAAGAGACCCAGTACTTC.

Remarks on this clone: A read error may account for a junction end that differs from germline. The V call is TRBV5-4, the J call TRBJ1-2; D might be TRBD1 (5 bases). Germline V gives CDR1 SGHNT, CDR2 YYREEE (reference sequence). The CDR3 is made up of 15 amino acids. The CDR3 DNA follows: TGCGCCAGCAGCTTGGGGCAGGCGCCTAACTATGGCTACACCTTC. Translated, it gives CASSLGQAPNYGYTF.

The rearrangement links TRBV6-1 to TRBJ2-5; 7 bases match TRBD1. Germline CDR1 is MNHNS and CDR2 is SASEGT. The CDR3 contains 14 residues. Trimming took 5 bases from V and 0 from J; bases not matched to a gene: 3. CDR3 in amino acids: CASSTTGYQETQYF. The CDR3 coding sequence is TGTGCCAGCAGTACGACAGGGTACCAAGAGACCCAGTACTTC.

The chain joins TRBV6-6 to TRBJ2-3; D ambiguous. V lost 3 bases and J 6 bases, leaving 4 bases between the germline ends. Germline CDR1 MNHNY, CDR2 SVGAGI (reference sequence). The CDR3 totals 11 residues. DNA for the CDR3: TGTGCCAGCAGTTATCGGGATACGCAGTATTTT. This sequence encodes CASSYRDTQYF.

The CDR3 DNA reads as TGTGCCAGCAGCCTCAGCCTAGCGGGCTCTAACAATGAGCAGTTCTTC. Protein: CASSLSLAGSNNEQFF. The chain uses TRBV5-4 and TRBJ2-1; the match to TRBD2 covers 8 bases. The CDR3 is 16 residues long. J was trimmed by 5 bases and V by 4 bases; bases with no gene match: 11. The germline CDR1 and CDR2 sequences are SGHNT and YYREEE (reference sequence).

The chain employs TRBV7-2 and TRBJ2-4; D is uncertain. The CDR3 is 16 amino acids. The germline V and J ends were trimmed by 5 bases and 0 bases, with 14 bases remaining between them. The germline CDR1 and CDR2 sequences are SGHTA and FQGNSA. CDR3: CASSPLPSLAKNIQYF. The CDR3 DNA reads TGTGCCAGCAGCCCTCTACCGTCCTTAGCCAAAAACATTCAGTACTTC.

V usage is TRBV7-8 and J usage is TRBJ2-5; TRBD1 might be the D (5 bases). The CDR3 covers 14 residues. Germline V gene data show CDR1 as SGHVS and CDR2 as FQNEAQ. V was shortened by 4 bases and J by 7 bases, with 16 bases between the two germline ends. In DNA form, the CDR3 reads TGTGCCAGCAGCTCACCTTCCAGGGAATCGACCCAGTACTTC. Protein sequence: CASSSPSRESTQYF.

The chain couples TRBV27 to TRBJ2-1, with no clear D. The CDR3 totals 14 residues. V lost 5 bases and J lost 2, with 10 bases in between. CDR1 and CDR2 (germline): MNHEY, SMNVEV (reference sequence). CDR3 coding DNA: TGTGCCAGCAGTCCAAGGACCGCCTACAATGAGCAGTTCTTC. This gives the protein CASSPRTAYNEQFF.

The chain links TRBV14 to TRBJ2-5; maybe TRBD1 (6 bases). This CDR3 is built from 16 residues. V lost 2 bases and J lost 1, with 14 bases in between. Germline CDR1 and CDR2: SGHDN and FVKESK. As DNA, the CDR3 is TGTGCCAGCAGCCAACGCCCGGGACACCCCCAAGAGACCCAGTACTTC. Protein: CASSQRPGHPQETQYF. Complete variable domain (other parts from reference TRBV14 and TRBJ2-5): EAGVTQFPSHSVIEKGQTVTLRCDPISGHDNLYWYRRVMGKEIKFLLHFVKESKQDESGMPNNRFLAERTGGTYSTLKVQPAELEDSGVYFCASSQRPGHPQETQYFGPGTRLLVL.

V gene TRBV29-1 combines with J gene TRBJ1-1; tentative D call: TRBD1 (6 bases). CDR3 length: 11 amino acids. Germline CDR1 reads SQVTM; CDR2 reads ANQGSEA. Trimming removed 6 bases at V and 8 bases at J, with 13 bases between. CDR3 region: CSVAWTAEAFF. The CDR3 DNA reads TGCAGCGTGGCCTGGACAGCCGAAGCTTTCTTT.

As regards this clone: The same CDR3 can be traced to other DNA sequences in this sample. The chain employs TRBV9 and TRBJ1-6; the match to TRBD1 covers 11 bases. The length of the CDR3 is 15 residues. Germline values: CDR1 SGDLS, CDR2 YYNGEE. Trimming at V came to 2 bases and at J to 9 bases, leaving 4 bases not matched to a gene. CDR3 nucleotide sequence: TGTGCCAGCAGCGTTGAGGGACAGGGGGGTTCACCCCTCCACTTT. Its protein product is CASSVEGQGGSPLHF.

V usage is TRBV5-1 and J usage is TRBJ1-1; D is undetermined. The germline CDR1 and CDR2 sequences are SGHRS and YFSETQ. The CDR3 is made up of 12 amino acids. Trimming left V 5 bases short and J 4 bases short, with 9 bases between. CDR3 sequence (DNA): TGCGCCAGCAGGGTACCGAGCACTGAAGCTTTCTTT. This translates into CASRVPSTEAFF.

This clone has just a few counts. The chain couples TRBV5-1 to TRBJ1-1, with 12 bases lining up with TRBD1. The CDR3 has 17 amino acids. The J segment lost 3 bases and the V segment lost 7 bases, leaving 13 bases of the junction unmatched. The V gene's germline CDR1 is SGHRS and CDR2 YFSETQ. The CDR3 spells CASSMGTGGAWDTEAFF. The CDR3 coding sequence is TGCGCCAGCTCAATGGGGACAGGGGGCGCTTGGGACACTGAAGCTTTCTTT.

This clone showed up just a few times. This chain links TRBV29-1 with TRBJ2-2; no firm D call. Germline V gives CDR1 SQVTM, CDR2 ANQGSEA. This CDR3 spans 13 amino acids. V lost 6 bases and J 9 bases, leaving 17 bases between the germline ends. CDR3: CSVSPGPNRELFF. The CDR3 coding sequence is TGCAGCGTGAGCCCCGGGCCCAACCGGGAGCTGTTTTTT.

The V call is TRBV28, the J call TRBJ2-4, with D possibly TRBD2 on 6 matching bases. The CDR3 runs to 16 residues. Germline values: CDR1 MDHEN, CDR2 SYDVKM. The V end was cut by 5 bases, the J end by 0 bases, with 14 bases between. The CDR3 is CASSLGGLIAKNIQYF. The CDR3 coding sequence is TGTGCCAGCAGTCTTGGGGGACTTATAGCCAAAAACATTCAGTACTTC.

On this clone itself: Additional DNA sequences in this sample encode the identical CDR3. The gene calls are TRBV11-3 and TRBJ1-1; D remains unclear. Germline V gene lookup returns CDR1 SGHNT and CDR2 YENEEA. V shed 2 bases and J shed 5 bases, with 9 bases lying between them. CDR3 size: 13 residues. CDR3 protein: CASSLTRGTEAFF. DNA of the CDR3: TGTGCCAGCAGCTTAACACGGGGAACTGAAGCTTTCTTT.

The chain couples TRBV29-1 to TRBJ2-5, with D unresolved. CDR1 and CDR2 (germline): SQVTM, ANQGSEA. This CDR3 has 12 amino acids. Trimming stripped 2 bases from V and 5 bases from J, with 9 bases between. The CDR3 here is CSVEPTGETQYF. The CDR3 nucleotides read TGCAGCGTTGAACCAACGGGCGAGACCCAGTACTTC.

This chain links TRBV5-1 with TRBJ2-5; 9 bases are shared with TRBD1. The CDR3 consists of 16 residues. Per germline, CDR1 SGHRS and CDR2 YFSETQ. Unmatched junction bases numbered 8, after V lost 0 bases and J lost 5 bases. The CDR3 sequence is CASSLVGTGQGETQYF. For the CDR3, the DNA is TGCGCCAGCAGCTTGGTAGGGACAGGGCAAGGGGAGACCCAGTACTTC.

The chain employs TRBV4-1 and TRBJ1-5; possible D gene TRBD1, 5 bases. The CDR3 is 17 amino acids. Germline V lookup: CDR1 MGHRA, CDR2 YSYEKL. V gave up 0 bases and J gave up 8 bases, with 20 bases separating them. CDR3 coding DNA: TGCGCCAGCAGCCAAGATCTTACCTCAAGGGGAGATGAGCCCCAGCATTTT. It encodes CASSQDLTSRGDEPQHF.

The V and J genes are TRBV5-4 and TRBJ2-7; 7 nucleotides line up with TRBD2. This CDR3 is 15 amino acids long. Germline CDR1 is SGHNT and CDR2 is YYREEE (reference sequence). The junction had 6 bases not matched to a gene; V was cut back by 0 bases and J by 3 bases. CDR3 amino acids: CASSLGGTTNYEQYF. CDR3 in DNA: TGTGCCAGCAGCTTGGGAGGGACTACAAACTACGAGCAGTACTTC.